This T cell receptor beta chain was identified in a study of blood T cell repertoires in COVID-19. Looking at the study overall: Spain, Italy and the United States supplied samples that represented acute and convalescent COVID-19. Sources were T cells, B-cell-depleted T cells, or PBMCs; the material itself was cDNA or gDNA.

CDR3 length: 15 residues. The germline V gene encodes CDR1 SGHKS and CDR2 YYEKEE (reference sequence). Trimming took off 0 bases at V and 2 bases at J, with 9 bases between the two ends. Per the authors' pipeline: Quantification of nucleated cells was approximated via reference gene primer amplification. Profiled with immunoSEQ multiplex PCR; TCRdb holds only in-frame clones, not every one. From that table come the V and J calls and clone size; the DNA was used to work out D and trimming. The sample shows some 59,000 clones, 90% to 95% of them seen only once. This clonotype originated in a man in his forties or fifties with acute or convalescent COVID-19. The chain has TRBV5-5 and TRBJ1-3; D is uncertain. Sequencing was done on a sample of peripheral blood. The CDR3 protein is CASSLGAAPGNTIYF. The CDR3 DNA sequence: TGTGCCAGCAGCTTGGGTGCGGCTCCTGGAAACACCATATATTTT. Full variable domain (outside the CDR3, taken from reference TRBV5-5 and TRBJ1-3): DAGVTQSPTHLIKTRGQQVTLRCSPISGHKSVSWYQQVLGQGPQFIFQYYEKEERGRGNFPDRFSARQFPNYSSELNVNALLLGDSALYLCASSLGAAPGNTIYFGEGSWLTVV.